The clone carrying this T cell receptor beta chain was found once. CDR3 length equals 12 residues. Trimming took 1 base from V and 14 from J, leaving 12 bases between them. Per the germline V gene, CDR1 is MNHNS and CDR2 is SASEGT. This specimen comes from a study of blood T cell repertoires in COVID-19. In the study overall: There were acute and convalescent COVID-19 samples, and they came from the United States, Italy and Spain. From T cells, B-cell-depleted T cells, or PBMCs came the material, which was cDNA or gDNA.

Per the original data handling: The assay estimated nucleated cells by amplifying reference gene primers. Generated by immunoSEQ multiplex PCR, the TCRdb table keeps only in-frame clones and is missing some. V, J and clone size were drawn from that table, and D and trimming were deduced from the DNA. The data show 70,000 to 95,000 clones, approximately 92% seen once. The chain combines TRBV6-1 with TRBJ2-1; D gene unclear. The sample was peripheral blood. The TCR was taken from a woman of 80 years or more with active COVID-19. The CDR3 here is CASSEVVREEFF. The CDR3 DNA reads TGTGCCAGCAGTGAAGTGGTCAGAGAGGAGTTCTTC.